This is a list of T cell receptor beta chains from one sample in a study of shared clonotypes between healthy human individuals. Produced via immunoSEQ multiplex PCR; TCRdb's table is partial and in-frame only. The sample gives about 2 million clones, approximately 94% of which show up once; under 1.5% is in the top ten. Sequencing was done on a sample of naive CD8+ T cells sorted from blood. These receptor sequences come from a man younger than 35 in good health. The CDR3 runs from the conserved cysteine through the conserved F or W. D genes are given only for firm matches. Clone size, where shown, is once, few, many, or a class for clones that have expanded.

d_gene	v_gene	j_gene	abundance	CDR3aa	CDR3nt
TRBD2	TRBV9	TRBJ2-7	-	CASSAGLAGGGYEQYF	TGTGCCAGCAGCGCCGGACTAGCGGGAGGGGGCTACGAGCAGTACTTC
-	TRBV9	TRBJ2-3	-	CASSVAGSTDTQYF	TGTGCCAGCAGCGTAGCGGGATCCACAGATACGCAGTATTTT
-	TRBV11-2	TRBJ2-7	-	CASSLGNVAYEQYF	TGTGCCAGCAGCTTGGGAAATGTTGCCTACGAGCAGTACTTC
-	TRBV7-8	TRBJ2-7	-	CASSLGIGEYEQYF	TGTGCCAGCAGCTTAGGTATAGGGGAGTACGAGCAGTACTTC
-	TRBV7-9	TRBJ1-3	-	CASSEAGRTSGNTIYF	TGTGCCAGCAGCGAAGCGGGCAGAACCTCTGGAAACACCATATATTTT
-	TRBV29-1	TRBJ1-2	-	CSVEDEGDSNYGYTF	TGCAGCGTTGAAGATGAGGGGGACTCTAACTATGGCTACACCTTC
-	TRBV27	TRBJ1-5	-	CASSSQGQPQHF	TGTGCCAGCAGTTCCCAGGGACAGCCCCAGCATTTT
TRBD2	TRBV7-2	TRBJ2-3	-	CASSALTSGMGTDTQYF	TGTGCCAGCAGCGCGCTGACTAGCGGGATGGGCACAGATACGCAGTATTTT
-	TRBV6-5	TRBJ2-1	-	CASSYDSYNEQFF	TGTGCCAGCAGTTATGACAGCTACAATGAGCAGTTCTTC
-	TRBV11-2	TRBJ1-1	-	CASSFPGADTEAFF	TGTGCCAGCAGCTTTCCGGGGGCTGACACTGAAGCTTTCTTT
-	TRBV27	TRBJ1-5	few	CASGQGNQPQHF	TGTGCCAGCGGGCAGGGCAATCAGCCCCAGCATTTT
-	TRBV6-5	TRBJ2-7	-	CASSYGWGDYEQYF	TGTGCCAGCAGTTATGGCTGGGGCGATTACGAGCAGTACTTC
-	TRBV9	TRBJ1-2	-	CASTLDTRYGYTF	TGTGCCAGCACCCTTGACACCCGCTATGGCTACACCTTC
-	TRBV11-3	TRBJ2-7	-	CASSLASEYEQYF	TGTGCCAGCAGCTTGGCATCGGAATACGAGCAGTACTTC
TRBD1	TRBV15	TRBJ1-1	once	CATSRGTGGRNTEAFF	TGTGCCACCAGCAGAGGGACAGGGGGCCGGAACACTGAAGCTTTCTTT
-	TRBV7-2	TRBJ2-1	-	CATSVVRVGDEQFF	TGTGCCACCAGCGTTGTAAGGGTGGGTGATGAGCAGTTCTTC
-	TRBV27	TRBJ1-1	once	CASSLTGTEAFF	TGTGCCAGCAGTCTGACAGGTACAGAAGCTTTCTTT
TRBD1	TRBV28	TRBJ1-2	-	CASSLGDRAYGYTF	TGTGCCAGCAGTTTAGGGGACAGGGCGTATGGCTACACCTTC
-	TRBV4-1	TRBJ2-7	-	CASSQGPGYEQYF	TGCGCCAGCAGCCAAGGACCGGGCTACGAGCAGTACTTC
TRBD2	TRBV28	TRBJ2-7	once	CASSLSGAHEQYF	TGTGCCAGCAGTCTCAGCGGGGCCCACGAGCAGTACTTC
-	TRBV9	TRBJ1-5	-	CASSGGQHSNQPQHF	TGTGCCAGCAGCGGCGGACAGCATAGCAATCAGCCCCAGCATTTT
-	TRBV9	TRBJ2-7	-	CASSAPPYYEQYF	TGTGCCAGCAGCGCCCCGCCCTACTACGAGCAGTACTTC
-	TRBV11-2	TRBJ2-5	-	CASSLAGANQETQYF	TGTGCCAGCAGCTTAGCGGGGGCTAACCAAGAGACCCAGTACTTC
TRBD1	TRBV27	TRBJ1-1	-	CASSLSVSPTGLGTEAFF	TGTGCCAGCAGTTTATCGGTTTCCCCGACAGGGCTGGGGACTGAAGCTTTCTTT
TRBD2	TRBV9	TRBJ2-1	-	CASSVRTSGANEQFF	TGTGCCAGCAGCGTCCGGACTAGCGGGGCGAATGAGCAGTTCTTC
TRBD1	TRBV19	TRBJ1-6	once	CATFRGGTGVSPLHF	TGTGCCACCTTCCGGGGCGGGACAGGGGTTTCACCCCTCCACTTT
-	TRBV28	TRBJ2-7	-	CASSFYSEDLEQYF	TGTGCCAGCAGTTTCTACTCCGAGGACCTCGAGCAGTACTTC
TRBD1	TRBV6-6	TRBJ1-5	-	CASSYGTVNQPQHF	TGTGCCAGCAGTTACGGGACAGTCAACCAGCCCCAGCATTTT
-	TRBV6-5	TRBJ2-7	-	CASSHGGPADHEQYF	TGTGCCAGCAGTCATGGGGGCCCCGCAGACCACGAGCAGTACTTC